One T cell receptor (beta chain) is described in this entry. Its binding antigen is unknown. There are no base qualities to consult, and no much larger clone falls within one base. The library was produced with PCR. Instrument used: Illumina HiSeq 2500. Unique molecular identifiers were incorporated into TCR beta cDNA libraries to reduce PCR and sequencing biases. About 0.5 million cDNA molecules were obtained for every 1 to 10 million input T cells, so each molecule roughly corresponded to one T cell. Patient libraries were prepared and sequenced with the same protocol used for the earlier healthy control dataset. Within a given batch, samples were prepared together, multiplexed and sequenced on the same HiSeq lane. On the study's bioinformatics: Raw barcoded reads were processed with MIGEC, discarding single-read molecular identifier groups before consensus assembly and CDR3 extraction. VDJtools was used for post-analysis of the clonotype tables, with diversity normalized by down-sampling every dataset to the smallest sample size. Repertoire overlap clustering matched CDR3 amino acid but not nucleotide sequences to correct batch-related cross-sample contamination. TCRdb reworked the public reads: Q25 trimming with fastp, MiXCR clone assembly, productive beta chains retained. Each CDR3 protein appears once, grouped with its most common genes and DNA. The V and J calls reflect TCRdb's pipeline rather than the authors' work. This sample is represented by fewer than 900,000 distinct CDR3 sequences; 46% of them were singletons. In total, the top ten clones hold around 4.7% of the sample.

The germline ends are 22 bases apart after V is trimmed by 2 bases and J by 8 bases. CDR1 and CDR2 were assigned from the germline V gene as SGHVS and FQNEAQ. The CDR3 holds 17 amino acids from the cysteine to the phenylalanine. Left in the record is the CDR3 DNA by itself, 51 bases read in frame from the first base. This entry comes from a study of post-analysis software for immune sequencing data (dated by TCRdb to between 2014 and 2016). Study-wide context: The recorded disease courses included relapsing-remitting, secondary progressive and progressive-relapsing multiple sclerosis, and some patients had no subtype annotation. The patient repertoires were compared against approximately ten previously published healthy control repertoires obtained from donors aged 6 to 25 years. A subset of samples was prepared in parallel using single-end sample barcoding, then pooled and co-amplified after Illumina adapter ligation.

TCR beta repertoires were profiled from peripheral blood of under 15 young patients with multiple sclerosis to demonstrate the VDJtools post-analysis software. The multiple sclerosis patients were children and adolescents between roughly 6 and 16 years of age. Results and caveats for the whole study, not just this receptor: Four or five TRBV segments, including TRBV5-6, TRBV5-1 and TRBV20-1, were significantly more frequent in patients than controls. The multiple sclerosis patient group was slightly younger than the control group. When samples were clustered directly using the F measure, samples prepared in the same batch co-clustered strongly, which prompted a batch-effect correction. Compared with controls, multiple sclerosis patients had significantly lower normalized Chao1 diversity, a finding suggesting substantial peripheral T-cell clonal expansion.

This clonotype was obtained from a girl aged 5 to 17 with multiple sclerosis. The rearrangement joined TRBV7-8 to TRBJ2-1; the D gene is perhaps TRBD2, from 6 matching bases. Input material: blood. The nucleotide sequence reads as follows: TGTGCCAGCAGCTTAATCTCTTTACCGACTAGTGGCTATGAGCAGTTCTTC. Translation gives CASSLISLPTSGYEQFF.